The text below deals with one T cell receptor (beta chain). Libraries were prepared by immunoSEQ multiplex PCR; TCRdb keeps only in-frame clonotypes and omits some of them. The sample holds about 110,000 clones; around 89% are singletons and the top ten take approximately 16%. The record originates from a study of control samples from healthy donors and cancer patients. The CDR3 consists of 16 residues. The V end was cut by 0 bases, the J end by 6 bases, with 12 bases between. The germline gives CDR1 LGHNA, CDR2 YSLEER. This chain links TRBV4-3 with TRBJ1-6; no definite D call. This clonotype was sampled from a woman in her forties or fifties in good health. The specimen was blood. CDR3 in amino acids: CASSQDAWGINSPLHF. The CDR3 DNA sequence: TGCGCCAGCAGCCAAGACGCTTGGGGAATTAATTCACCCCTCCACTTT.